The 9 T cell receptor beta chains below all came from one sample that was sequenced in a study of blood T cell repertoires in COVID-19. Clones were sequenced by immunoSEQ multiplex PCR, and TCRdb holds only the in-frame ones, with some missing. The sample lists 350,000 to 400,000 clones; nearly 90% were seen once. The material sequenced was PBMCs or T cells enriched from blood (not recorded which). The receptors come from a woman younger than 45 who had recovered from COVID-19.

The chain joins TRBV18 to TRBJ2-3, with TRBD2 matching 10 bases. This CDR3 is built from 17 residues. Germline V gene lookup returns CDR1 KGHSH and CDR2 LQKENI. With V trimmed by 1 base and J by 2 bases, 6 bases remained unmatched. The CDR3 here is CASSPLSLAGDTDTQYF. In DNA, the CDR3 is TGTGCCAGCTCACCACTAAGCCTAGCGGGAGACACAGATACGCAGTATTTT.

This clone was counted between two and nine times. This chain links TRBV9 with TRBJ2-1, with D possibly TRBD2 on 6 matching bases. The CDR3 spans 15 residues. With 2 bases removed from V and 4 bases from J, the gap between germline ends came to 13 bases. From germline, CDR1 is SGDLS and CDR2 YYNGEE. The CDR3: CASSVSAGRYNEQFF. The CDR3 DNA reads as TGTGCCAGCAGCGTTTCAGCGGGCAGATACAATGAGCAGTTCTTC.

This chain uses TRBV6-1 with TRBJ1-6, with D hard to call. Germline V CDR1 and CDR2: MNHNS, SASEGT. The CDR3 runs to 15 residues. The ends were cut back, 3 bases at V and 9 bases at J, with 15 bases in the middle. The CDR3 protein is CASSDYRMAASPLHF. For the CDR3, the DNA is TGTGCCAGCAGTGATTACCGGATGGCGGCTTCACCCCTCCACTTT.

The V gene is TRBV6-5, the J gene TRBJ1-5; TRBD1 agrees at 9 bases. Germline CDR1 MNHEY, CDR2 SVGAGI. CDR3 size: 12 residues. The V and J ends lost 10 bases and 6 bases, in that order; junction bases with no gene match: 4. This CDR3 reads CATTGGGQPQHF. CDR3 in DNA: TGTGCCACTACAGGGGGCGGTCAGCCCCAGCATTTT.

The chain recombines TRBV5-1 with TRBJ2-5; 8 nucleotides agree with TRBD1. Germline CDR1 is SGHRS and CDR2 is YFSETQ. J was trimmed by 0 bases and V by 8 bases; bases with no gene match: 3. The CDR3 runs to 13 residues. The CDR3 spells CASGDRYQETQYF. The DNA of the CDR3 is TGCGCCAGTGGGGACAGGTACCAAGAGACCCAGTACTTC.

The CDR3 region has the DNA TGTGCCAGCAGCTTAACTAGCGGAGGCACAGATACGCAGTATTTT. The encoded protein is CASSLTSGGTDTQYF. The chain links TRBV9 to TRBJ2-3; 8 bases map to TRBD2. In germline, CDR1 is SGDLS, CDR2 YYNGEE. The CDR3 length is 15 residues. The ends lost 4 bases at V and 1 base at J; junction bases unmatched: 5.

The V and J genes are TRBV5-1 and TRBJ2-1, with TRBD1 as a possible D gene (6 bases). The germline V gene has CDR1 SGHRS and CDR2 YFSETQ. This CDR3 region has 15 residues. V lost 5 bases and J lost 4, with 16 bases in between. The CDR3 sequence is CASSPSGAAYNEQFF. CDR3 nucleotide sequence: TGCGCCAGCAGTCCCTCAGGGGCGGCATACAATGAGCAGTTCTTC.

CDR3 in DNA: TGTGCCAGCAGCTTGAGACAGGGGGCTCTCTCTGGAAACACCATATATTTT. The encoded protein is CASSLRQGALSGNTIYF. This chain connects TRBV7-6 to TRBJ1-3, with 10 bases that match TRBD1. The germline CDR1 and CDR2 sequences are SGHVS and FNYEAQ. The CDR3 consists of 17 residues. The V and J ends lost 3 bases and 0 bases, in that order; junction bases with no gene match: 5.

V is TRBV6-5 and J is TRBJ1-5; D not resolved. The CDR3 covers 15 residues. Trimming shortened V by 3 bases and J by 2 bases, and 11 bases separated the two germline ends. Germline V lookup: CDR1 MNHEY, CDR2 SVGAGI. CDR3 sequence (DNA): TGTGCCAGCAGTTATACATCGACACGCAATCAGCCCCAGCATTTT. Translated: CASSYTSTRNQPQHF.